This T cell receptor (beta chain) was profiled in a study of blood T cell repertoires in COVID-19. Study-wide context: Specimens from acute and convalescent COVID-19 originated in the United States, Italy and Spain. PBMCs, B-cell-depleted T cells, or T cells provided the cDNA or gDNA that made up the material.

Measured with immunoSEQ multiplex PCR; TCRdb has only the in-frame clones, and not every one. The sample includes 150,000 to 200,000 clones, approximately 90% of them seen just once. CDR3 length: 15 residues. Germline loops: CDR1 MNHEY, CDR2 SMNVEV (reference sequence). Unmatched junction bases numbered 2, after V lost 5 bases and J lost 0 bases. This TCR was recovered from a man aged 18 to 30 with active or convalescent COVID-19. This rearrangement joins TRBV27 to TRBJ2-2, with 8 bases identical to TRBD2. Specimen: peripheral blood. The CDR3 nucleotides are TGTGCCAGCAGTAGTAGCGGGGCGAACACCGGGGAGCTGTTTTTT. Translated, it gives CASSSSGANTGELFF.